This T cell receptor beta chain comes out of a study of blood T cells in healthy people across ages. There are a few counts of this clonotype. What it binds is not known. Sample-barcoded 5' priming and a J-beta primer mix drove a second PCR of roughly 7 to 11 cycles. TCRdb ran MiXCR on the 5' RACE reads and lists one entry per CDR3 protein. The table has approximately 800,000 distinct CDR3 sequences, roughly 60% seen once. Overall study findings and caveats: Greater diversity and more naive CD4+ cells were seen in long-lived donors than in aged donors.

The ends were cut back, 7 bases at V and 6 bases at J, with 18 bases in the middle. CDR1 SQVTM and CDR2 ANQGSEA come from the germline V gene. The CDR3 contains 13 residues. The sample was blood. This receptor was obtained from a man aged 25-40 years in good health. The chain carries TRBV29-1 and TRBJ2-5, with D possibly TRBD2 on 6 matching bases. The CDR3 DNA follows: TGCAGCGCTTGGGGGGATCAAGATCAGACCCAGTACTTC. Its translation: CSAWGDQDQTQYF.